A selection of T cell receptor beta chains follows, all from one sample in a study of a mutant IDH1 vaccine in newly diagnosed glioma. This table comes from immunoSEQ multiplex PCR, and its TCRdb copy is limited to in-frame clones, with some not included. The sample consists of about 34,000 clones, around 80% of them appearing once. Sequenced here: peripheral blood mononuclear cells (PBMCs), sampled from a glioma patient treated with radiotherapy, temozolomide or both. Every receptor here comes from a man aged 45-60 years with glioma. Some clones in this sample may be carry-over from other donors' samples. CDR3s include the opening cysteine and the closing phenylalanine or tryptophan. Clone sizes are given selectively: once, few, many, or a class where the clone is expanded.

len: 14; abundance: NA; v_gene: TRBV5-1; CDR3aa: CASSSGQGSYEQYF
len: 11; abundance: few; v_gene: TRBV6-6; CDR3aa: CASRTTGSAFF
len: 12; abundance: NA; v_gene: TRBV19; CDR3aa: CASRGVFFGYTF
len: 14; abundance: NA; v_gene: TRBV19; CDR3aa: CAGGRGPDTGELFF
len: 14; abundance: NA; v_gene: TRBV19; CDR3aa: CASSISGGTYEQYF
len: 17; abundance: once; v_gene: TRBV5-4; CDR3aa: CASSLPLGGGNTGELFF
len: 15; abundance: NA; v_gene: TRBV5-6; CDR3aa: CASSLYGSTNYGYTF
len: 16; abundance: NA; v_gene: TRBV19; CDR3aa: CATSPLDRISGNTIYF
len: 12; abundance: NA; v_gene: TRBV2; CDR3aa: CASTAGLDTQYF
len: 15; abundance: NA; v_gene: TRBV6-5; CDR3aa: CASSSEGATGNTIYF
len: 17; abundance: once; v_gene: TRBV27; CDR3aa: CASSFSGSVEWYNEQFF
len: 16; abundance: NA; v_gene: TRBV2; CDR3aa: CASSVGTGRSGNTIYF
len: 14; abundance: NA; v_gene: TRBV7-2; CDR3aa: CASSLAASTDTQYF
len: 15; abundance: NA; v_gene: TRBV6-1; CDR3aa: CASSENPNSGNTIYF
len: 21; abundance: NA; v_gene: TRBV19; CDR3aa: CANTFNLQDEGQKSADQPQHF
len: 14; abundance: NA; v_gene: TRBV19; CDR3aa: CASKAPGRPYGYTF
len: 16; abundance: NA; v_gene: TRBV2; CDR3aa: CASSEVLAGRTPTQYF
len: 16; abundance: NA; v_gene: TRBV5-1; CDR3aa: CASSLAYSLSGDEQFF
len: 15; abundance: NA; v_gene: TRBV2; CDR3aa: CASSGRTEVNSPLHF
len: 15; abundance: NA; v_gene: TRBV6-1; CDR3aa: CASRFRGESGNTIYF
len: 15; abundance: NA; v_gene: TRBV9; CDR3aa: CASRLDWRNTGELFF
len: 13; abundance: NA; v_gene: TRBV4-1; CDR3aa: CASSQEGWGTLHF
len: 12; abundance: NA; v_gene: TRBV6-5; CDR3aa: CVTGRGSSEQYF
len: 17; abundance: NA; v_gene: TRBV4-1; CDR3aa: CASSQDRVDEGRYGYTF
len: 13; abundance: NA; v_gene: TRBV5-4; CDR3aa: CASSSGGNQPQHF
len: 14; abundance: NA; v_gene: TRBV14; CDR3aa: CASTHSSGPQEAFF
len: 12; abundance: NA; v_gene: TRBV7-2; CDR3aa: CASARGAEGYTF
len: 18; abundance: NA; v_gene: TRBV5-1; CDR3aa: CASSLRPGTGRMNTEAFF
len: 14; abundance: NA; v_gene: TRBV19; CDR3aa: CASSIVTQPGEQYF
len: 13; abundance: NA; v_gene: TRBV7-2; CDR3aa: CASSLGEGRAQHF
len: 15; abundance: NA; v_gene: TRBV27; CDR3aa: CASSLTGGFGNTIYF
len: 14; abundance: NA; v_gene: TRBV7-2; CDR3aa: CASSVLAGGNIQYF
len: 13; abundance: NA; v_gene: TRBV5-1; CDR3aa: CASSSGGTDTQYF
len: 14; abundance: NA; v_gene: TRBV10-3; CDR3aa: CAASRGANNQPQHF
len: 15; abundance: NA; v_gene: TRBV5-1; CDR3aa: CASSLGRGRAGELFF
len: 19; abundance: NA; v_gene: TRBV5-4; CDR3aa: CASSSIHIRTVRNTGELFF
len: 17; abundance: NA; v_gene: TRBV5-1; CDR3aa: CASSLSLGGSSVDIQYF
len: 15; abundance: NA; v_gene: TRBV6-5; CDR3aa: CASSKSGTGIYEQYF